This section outlines one TCR beta chain sequence together with its context. Its antigen is currently not known. Qualities for individual bases were not recorded, and no much larger clone is one base off. This entry is derived from a study of blood T cell repertoires in COVID-19 (dated by TCRdb to about 2020). Notes on the research overall: Samples covering the acute and convalescent phases of COVID-19 were provided by collaborators in the United States, Italy and Spain. The repertoires were released in a freely available public database intended as a resource for research on the immune response to SARS-CoV-2. The dataset comprised deeply sampled blood TCRbeta repertoires from subjects exposed to, actively infected with, or recovered from COVID-19. The sample metadata nearly always contained a de-identified subject ID, COVID-19 status, age in years and sex. Where HLA class I and class II types were available, the types were taken from metadata supplied by the sample provider, not from assay-based typing. The prospective study material was composed of cDNA or gDNA derived from T cells, B-cell-depleted T cells, or PBMCs. Samples came from the ongoing ImmuneRACE study (first 160 participants) plus 1,254 subjects from 6 global collaborators. Here is what the overall study found, with its caveats: The amount of clinical and demographic metadata varied by source and participant and was provided uncurated.

Trimming at the junction amounts to 5 bases on V and 8 bases on J, and the germline ends lie 7 bases apart. The CDR3 covers 10 residues, taking in both the cysteine and the phenylalanine. The DNA shown is the 30-base CDR3, in frame from base 1. CDR1 and CDR2 are drawn from the germline V gene: SQVTM, ANQGSEA. TCRbeta CDR3 regions were amplified from genomic DNA by means of the immunoSEQ Assay, a bias-controlled multiplex PCR. The study's own analysis went as follows. The number of nucleated cells in each sample was estimated by amplification of reference gene primers within the assay. Sequence reads were collapsed and filtered to measure the absolute abundance of every unique TCRbeta CDR3 rearrangement. Productive Simpson clonality was computed per sample as the square root of Simpson's diversity index over productive rearrangements. Sourced from immuneACCESS, this table was stored by TCRdb with only in-frame sequences that have V and J called. A share of the clones is absent; for the studies checked, an unresolved V gene accounts for under half, and the remainder has no known explanation. The D gene and trimming were derived from the DNA, and the V and J assignments and clone size from that table. Within this sample are about 26,000 clones, with almost 90% of them counted one time only. The top ten clones comprise around 11% of the sample.

Whole blood was collected in K2EDTA tubes by collaborating institutions according to the institutions' own protocols. For TCRbeta analysis, collaborators shipped samples as frozen whole blood, isolated PBMCs, or DNA extracted from either of those sample types. Input material: peripheral blood. This TCR derives from a man between 70 and 80 years old with acute or convalescent COVID-19. The V and J segments used are TRBV29-1 and TRBJ2-1, with no confidently assigned D gene. The CDR3 here reads CSVLSDEQFF. The nucleotide sequence is given as TGCAGCGTTCTGAGTGATGAGCAGTTCTTC.